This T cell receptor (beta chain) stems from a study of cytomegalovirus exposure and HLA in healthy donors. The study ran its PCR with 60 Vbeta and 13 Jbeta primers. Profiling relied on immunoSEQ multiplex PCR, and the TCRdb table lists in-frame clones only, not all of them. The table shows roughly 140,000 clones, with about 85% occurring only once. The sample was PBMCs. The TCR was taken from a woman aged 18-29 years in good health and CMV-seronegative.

CDR3 residues: CASSHREWRYTF. DNA for the CDR3: TGTGCCAGCAGCCACAGGGAATGGCGCTACACCTTC. This chain joins TRBV13 and TRBJ1-2; D possibly corresponds to TRBD1 (6 bases). The germline CDR1 and CDR2 sequences are PRHDT and FYEKMQ (reference sequence). V shed 5 bases and J shed 9 bases, with 13 bases lying between them. This CDR3 has 12 amino acids.